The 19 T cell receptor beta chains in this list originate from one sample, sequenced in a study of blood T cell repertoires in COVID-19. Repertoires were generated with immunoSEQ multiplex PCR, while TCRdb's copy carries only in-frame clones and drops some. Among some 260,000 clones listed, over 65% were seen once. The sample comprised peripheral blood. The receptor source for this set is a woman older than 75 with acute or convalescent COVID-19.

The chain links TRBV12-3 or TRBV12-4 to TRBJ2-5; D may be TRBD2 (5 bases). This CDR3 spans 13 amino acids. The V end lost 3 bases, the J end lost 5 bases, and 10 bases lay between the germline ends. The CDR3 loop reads CASSFSEAETQYF. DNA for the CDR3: TGTGCCAGCAGTTTCTCGGAGGCGGAGACCCAGTACTTC.

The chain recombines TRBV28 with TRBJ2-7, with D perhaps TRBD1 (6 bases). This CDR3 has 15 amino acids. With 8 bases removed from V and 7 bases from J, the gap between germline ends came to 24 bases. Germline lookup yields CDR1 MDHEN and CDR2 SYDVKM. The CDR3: CASSSPAPGAEEQYF. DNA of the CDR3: TGTGCCAGCTCCTCCCCCGCCCCAGGGGCGGAAGAGCAGTACTTC.

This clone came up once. The CDR3 DNA reads TGCGCCAGCAGCCAAGACGCCCACAGGGGGAGCTCCTACGAGCAGTACTTC. Its translation: CASSQDAHRGSSYEQYF. V gene TRBV4-3 combines with J gene TRBJ2-7, with 8 bases that match TRBD1. In germline, CDR1 is LGHNA, CDR2 YSLEER. V gave up 0 bases and J gave up 0 bases; unmatched junction bases: 7. This CDR3 has 17 amino acids.

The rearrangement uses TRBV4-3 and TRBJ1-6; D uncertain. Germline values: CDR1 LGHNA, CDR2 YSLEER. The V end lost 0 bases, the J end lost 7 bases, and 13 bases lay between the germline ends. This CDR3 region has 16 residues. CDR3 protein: CASSQDTPPRNSPLHF. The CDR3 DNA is TGCGCCAGCAGCCAAGATACCCCACCTAGAAATTCACCCCTCCACTTT.

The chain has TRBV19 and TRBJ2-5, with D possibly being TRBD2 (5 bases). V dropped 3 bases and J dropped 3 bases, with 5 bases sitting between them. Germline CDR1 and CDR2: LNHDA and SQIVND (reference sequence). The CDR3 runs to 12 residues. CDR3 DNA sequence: TGTGCCAGTAGTATCGGGGAAGAGACCCAGTACTTC. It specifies CASSIGEETQYF.

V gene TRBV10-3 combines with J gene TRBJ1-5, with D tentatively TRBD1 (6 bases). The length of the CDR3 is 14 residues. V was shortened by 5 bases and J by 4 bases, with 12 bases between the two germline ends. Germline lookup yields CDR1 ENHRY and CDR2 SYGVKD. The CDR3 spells CAISIQGLNQPQHF. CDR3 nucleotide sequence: TGTGCCATCAGTATACAGGGTTTGAATCAGCCCCAGCATTTT.

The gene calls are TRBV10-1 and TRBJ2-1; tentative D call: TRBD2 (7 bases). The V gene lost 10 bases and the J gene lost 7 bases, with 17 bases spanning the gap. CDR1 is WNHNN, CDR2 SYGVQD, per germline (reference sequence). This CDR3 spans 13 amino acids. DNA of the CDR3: TGCGCCACCGCCCTTGGGAGGGGGAATGAGCAGTTCTTC. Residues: CATALGRGNEQFF.

DNA of the CDR3: TGTGCCAGCAGTTACATGCTAGCGGGACGAGATACGCAGTATTTT. Residues: CASSYMLAGRDTQYF. This chain connects TRBV6-6 to TRBJ2-3; the match to TRBD2 covers 9 bases. With V trimmed by 2 bases and J by 5 bases, 5 bases remained unmatched. This CDR3 is built from 15 residues. Germline-derived CDR1 and CDR2 are MNHNY and SVGAGI (reference sequence).

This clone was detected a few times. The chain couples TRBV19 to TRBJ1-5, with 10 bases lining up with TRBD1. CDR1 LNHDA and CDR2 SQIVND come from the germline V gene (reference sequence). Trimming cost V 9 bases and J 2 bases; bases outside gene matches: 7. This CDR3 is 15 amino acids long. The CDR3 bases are TGTGCCAGCAGGACAGGGGGTATTGGCAATCAGCCCCAGCATTTT. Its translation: CASRTGGIGNQPQHF.

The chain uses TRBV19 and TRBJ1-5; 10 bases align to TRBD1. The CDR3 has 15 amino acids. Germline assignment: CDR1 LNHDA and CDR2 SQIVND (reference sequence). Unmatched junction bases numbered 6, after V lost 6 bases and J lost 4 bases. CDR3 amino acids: CASSYRTGGNQPQHF. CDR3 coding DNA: TGTGCCAGTAGCTACCGGACAGGGGGAAATCAGCCCCAGCATTTT.

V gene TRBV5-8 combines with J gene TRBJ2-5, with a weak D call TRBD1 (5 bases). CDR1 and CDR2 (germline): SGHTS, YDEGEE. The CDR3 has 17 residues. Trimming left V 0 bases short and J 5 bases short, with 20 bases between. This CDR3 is CASSLVQGVAQSETQYF. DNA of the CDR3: TGTGCCAGCAGCTTGGTTCAGGGCGTTGCCCAGTCGGAGACCCAGTACTTC.

As DNA, the CDR3 is TGTGCCAGCTCACAAAGACAGGGCTCAACAGATACGCAGTATTTT. This gives the protein CASSQRQGSTDTQYF. The chain uses TRBV18 and TRBJ2-3; 7 bases fit TRBD1. The V gene's germline CDR1 is KGHSH and CDR2 LQKENI. Losses at the gene ends were 4 bases for V and 3 bases for J; bases not matched to a gene: 7. The CDR3 extends over 15 amino acids.

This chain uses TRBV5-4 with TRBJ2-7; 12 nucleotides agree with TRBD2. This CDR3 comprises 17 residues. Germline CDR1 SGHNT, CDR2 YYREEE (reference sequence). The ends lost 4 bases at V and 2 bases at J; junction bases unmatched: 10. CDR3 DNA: TGTGCCAGCAGCCCTCCAGGACTAGCGGGATTAACCTACGAGCAGTACTTC. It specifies CASSPPGLAGLTYEQYF.

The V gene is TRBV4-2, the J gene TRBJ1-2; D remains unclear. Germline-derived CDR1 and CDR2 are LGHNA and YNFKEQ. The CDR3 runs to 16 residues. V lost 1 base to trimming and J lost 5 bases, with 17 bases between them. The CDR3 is CASSQAEARVNYGYTF. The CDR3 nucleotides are TGTGCCAGCAGCCAAGCGGAGGCGAGGGTCAATTATGGCTACACCTTC.

Written as DNA, the CDR3 is TGTGCCAGCAGCGCAACCGGGACAGGGGGCGGGGAGCTGTTTTTT. Its protein product is CASSATGTGGGELFF. This chain uses TRBV11-3 with TRBJ2-2, with 11 bases aligning to TRBD1. Losses at the gene ends were 5 bases for V and 7 bases for J; bases not matched to a gene: 6. The CDR3 has 15 amino acids. In germline, CDR1 is SGHNT, CDR2 YENEEA.

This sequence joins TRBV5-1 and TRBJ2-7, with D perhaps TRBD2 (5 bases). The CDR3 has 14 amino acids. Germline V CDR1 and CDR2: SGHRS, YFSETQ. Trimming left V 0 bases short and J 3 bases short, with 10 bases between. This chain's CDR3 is CASSLVNSGYEQYF. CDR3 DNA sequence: TGCGCCAGCAGCTTGGTAAACAGCGGCTACGAGCAGTACTTC.

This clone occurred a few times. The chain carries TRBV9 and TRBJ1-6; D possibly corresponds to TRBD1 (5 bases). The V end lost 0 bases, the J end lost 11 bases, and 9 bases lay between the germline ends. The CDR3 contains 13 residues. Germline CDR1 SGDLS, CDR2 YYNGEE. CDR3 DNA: TGTGCCAGCAGCGTAGAGGAGGGGACACCCCTCCACTTT. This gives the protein CASSVEEGTPLHF.

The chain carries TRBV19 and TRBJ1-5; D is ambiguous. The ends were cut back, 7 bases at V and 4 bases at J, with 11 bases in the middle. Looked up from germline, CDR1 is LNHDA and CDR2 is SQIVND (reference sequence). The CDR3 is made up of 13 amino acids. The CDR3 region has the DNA TGTGCCAGTAAATTAACCGGTAATCAGCCCCAGCATTTT. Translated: CASKLTGNQPQHF.

This chain's CDR3 is CASSQGNRDRDGYTF. Here the CDR3 DNA reads TGCGCCAGCAGCCAAGGAAACCGGGACAGGGATGGCTACACCTTC. The chain uses TRBV4-1 and TRBJ1-2; 9 nucleotides line up with TRBD1. In germline, CDR1 is MGHRA, CDR2 YSYEKL. The CDR3 totals 15 residues. V lost 1 base to trimming and J lost 6 bases; unmatched junction nucleotides: 6.